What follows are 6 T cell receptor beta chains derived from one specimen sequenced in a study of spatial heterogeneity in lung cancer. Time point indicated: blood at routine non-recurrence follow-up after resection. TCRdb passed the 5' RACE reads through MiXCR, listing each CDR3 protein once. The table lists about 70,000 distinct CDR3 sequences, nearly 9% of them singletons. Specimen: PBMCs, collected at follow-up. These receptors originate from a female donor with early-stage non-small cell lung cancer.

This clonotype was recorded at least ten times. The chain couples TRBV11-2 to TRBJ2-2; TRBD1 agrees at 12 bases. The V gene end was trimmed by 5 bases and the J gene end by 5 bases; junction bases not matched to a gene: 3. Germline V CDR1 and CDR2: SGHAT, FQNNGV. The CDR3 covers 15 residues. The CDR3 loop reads CASSGDRGRTGELFF. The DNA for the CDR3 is TGTGCCAGCAGCGGGGACAGGGGGCGGACCGGGGAGCTGTTTTTT.

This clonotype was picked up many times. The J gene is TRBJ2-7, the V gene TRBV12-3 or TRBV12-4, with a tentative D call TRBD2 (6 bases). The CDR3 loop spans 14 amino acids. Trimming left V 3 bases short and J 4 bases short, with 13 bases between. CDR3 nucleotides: TGTGCCAGCAGTTTTCGAAGGAGGGGTTACGAGCAGTACTTC. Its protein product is CASSFRRRGYEQYF.

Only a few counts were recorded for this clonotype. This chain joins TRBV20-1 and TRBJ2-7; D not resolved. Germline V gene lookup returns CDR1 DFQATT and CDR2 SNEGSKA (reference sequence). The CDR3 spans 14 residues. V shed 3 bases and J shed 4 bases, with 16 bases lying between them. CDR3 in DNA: TGCAGTGCTAGGCAGTCGAGGTCGCCGTACGAGCAGTACTTC. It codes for CSARQSRSPYEQYF.

This CDR3 is CASSYSRGGRDTQYF. The DNA for the CDR3 is TGTGCCAGCAGTTACTCCCGGGGAGGGCGGGATACGCAGTATTTT. This rearrangement joins TRBV6-6 to TRBJ2-3, with 7 bases fitting TRBD2. V trimming: 0 bases; J trimming: 6 bases; junction bases outside the gene matches: 6. Germline V CDR1 and CDR2: MNHNY, SVGAGI (reference sequence). The CDR3 covers 15 residues.

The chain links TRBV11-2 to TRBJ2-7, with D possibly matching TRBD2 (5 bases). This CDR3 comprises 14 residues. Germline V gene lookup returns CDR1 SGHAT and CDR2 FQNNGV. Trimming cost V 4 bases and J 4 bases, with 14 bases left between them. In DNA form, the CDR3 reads TGTGCCAGCAGCTCAGTTGACGAGCGGTACGAGCAGTACTTC. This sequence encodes CASSSVDERYEQYF.

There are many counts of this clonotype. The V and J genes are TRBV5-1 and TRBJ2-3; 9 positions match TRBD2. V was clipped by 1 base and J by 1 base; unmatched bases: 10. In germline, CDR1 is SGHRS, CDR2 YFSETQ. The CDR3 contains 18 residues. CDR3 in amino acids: CASSLTFLTSGRTDTQYF. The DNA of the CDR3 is TGCGCCAGCAGCTTGACCTTTTTGACTAGCGGCCGCACAGATACGCAGTATTTT.